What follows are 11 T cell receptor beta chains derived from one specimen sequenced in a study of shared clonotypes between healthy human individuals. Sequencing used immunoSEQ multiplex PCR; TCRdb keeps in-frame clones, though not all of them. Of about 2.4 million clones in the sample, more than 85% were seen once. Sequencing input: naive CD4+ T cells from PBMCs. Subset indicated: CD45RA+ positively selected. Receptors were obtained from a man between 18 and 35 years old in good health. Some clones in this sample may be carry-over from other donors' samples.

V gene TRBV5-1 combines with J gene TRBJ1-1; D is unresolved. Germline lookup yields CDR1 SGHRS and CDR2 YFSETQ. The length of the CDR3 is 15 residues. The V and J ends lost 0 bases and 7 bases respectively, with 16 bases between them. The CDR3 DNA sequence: TGCGCCAGCAGCTTGGGATGGCAGGTCGGGAATGAAGCTTTCTTT. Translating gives CASSLGWQVGNEAFF.

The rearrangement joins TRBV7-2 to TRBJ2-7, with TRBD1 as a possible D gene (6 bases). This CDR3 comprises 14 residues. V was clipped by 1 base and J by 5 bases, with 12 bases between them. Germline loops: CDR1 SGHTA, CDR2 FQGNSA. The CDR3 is CASSLDRTANEQYF. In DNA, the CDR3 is TGTGCCAGCAGCTTAGATCGGACAGCTAACGAGCAGTACTTC.

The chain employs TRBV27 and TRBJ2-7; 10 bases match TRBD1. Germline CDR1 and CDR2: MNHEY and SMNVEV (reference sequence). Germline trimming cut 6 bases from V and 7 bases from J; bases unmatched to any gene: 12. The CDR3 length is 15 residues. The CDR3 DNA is TGTGCCAGCAGCTTTATGACAGGGGGCGCGGGGGAGCAGTACTTC. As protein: CASSFMTGGAGEQYF.

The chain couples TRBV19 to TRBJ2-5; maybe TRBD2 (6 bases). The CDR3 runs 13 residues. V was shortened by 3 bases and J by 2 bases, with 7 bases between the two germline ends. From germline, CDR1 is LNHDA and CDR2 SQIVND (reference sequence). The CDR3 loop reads CASSMGRQETQYF. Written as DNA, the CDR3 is TGTGCCAGTAGTATGGGGAGGCAAGAGACCCAGTACTTC.

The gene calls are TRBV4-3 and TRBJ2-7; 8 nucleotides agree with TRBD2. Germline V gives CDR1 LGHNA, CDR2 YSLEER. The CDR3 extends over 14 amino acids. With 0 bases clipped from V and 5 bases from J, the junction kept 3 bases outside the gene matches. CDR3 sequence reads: CASSQESGRHEQYF. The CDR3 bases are TGCGCCAGCAGCCAAGAGAGCGGGAGACACGAGCAGTACTTC.

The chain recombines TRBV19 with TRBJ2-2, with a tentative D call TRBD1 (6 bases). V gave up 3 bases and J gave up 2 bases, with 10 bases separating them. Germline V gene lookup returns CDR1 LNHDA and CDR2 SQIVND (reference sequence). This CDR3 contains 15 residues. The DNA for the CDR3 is TGTGCCAGTAGTATCCAGGGGCGCAACACCGGGGAGCTGTTTTTT. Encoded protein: CASSIQGRNTGELFF.

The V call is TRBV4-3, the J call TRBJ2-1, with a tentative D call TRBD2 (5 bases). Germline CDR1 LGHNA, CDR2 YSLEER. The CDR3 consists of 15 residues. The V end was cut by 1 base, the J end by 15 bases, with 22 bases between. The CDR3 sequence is CASSQVLKEEASRFF. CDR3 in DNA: TGCGCCAGCAGCCAAGTTCTAAAGGAGGAGGCTAGCCGGTTCTTC.

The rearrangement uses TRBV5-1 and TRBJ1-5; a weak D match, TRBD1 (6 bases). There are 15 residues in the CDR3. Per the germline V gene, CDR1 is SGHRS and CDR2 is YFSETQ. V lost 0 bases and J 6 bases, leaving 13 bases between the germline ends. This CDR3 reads CASSLEGGLTQPQHF. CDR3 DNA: TGCGCCAGCAGCTTGGAGGGGGGGCTAACTCAGCCCCAGCATTTT. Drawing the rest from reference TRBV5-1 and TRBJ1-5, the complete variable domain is KAGVTQTPRYLIKTRGQQVTLSCSPISGHRSVSWYQQTPGQGLQFLFEYFSETQRNKGNFPGRFSGRQFSNSRSEMNVSTLELGDSALYLCASSLEGGLTQPQHFGDGTRLSIL.

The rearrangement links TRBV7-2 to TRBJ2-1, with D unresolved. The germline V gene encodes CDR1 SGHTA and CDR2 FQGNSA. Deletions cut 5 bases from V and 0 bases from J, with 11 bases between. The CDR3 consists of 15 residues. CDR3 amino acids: CASSLTGSSYNEQFF. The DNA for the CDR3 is TGTGCCAGCAGCCTTACCGGTAGCTCCTACAATGAGCAGTTCTTC.

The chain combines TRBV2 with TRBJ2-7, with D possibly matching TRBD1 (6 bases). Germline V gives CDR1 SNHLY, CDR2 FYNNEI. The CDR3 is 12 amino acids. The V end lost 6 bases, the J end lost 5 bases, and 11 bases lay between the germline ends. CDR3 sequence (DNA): TGTGCCAGCAGATCACAGGGAGACGAGCAGTACTTC. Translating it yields CASRSQGDEQYF.

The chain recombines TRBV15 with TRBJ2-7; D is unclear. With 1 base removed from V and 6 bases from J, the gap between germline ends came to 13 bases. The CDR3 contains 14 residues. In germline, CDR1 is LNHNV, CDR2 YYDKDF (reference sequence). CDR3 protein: CATSRVPPGTEQYF. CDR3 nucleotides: TGTGCCACCAGCAGAGTACCCCCCGGTACCGAGCAGTACTTC.